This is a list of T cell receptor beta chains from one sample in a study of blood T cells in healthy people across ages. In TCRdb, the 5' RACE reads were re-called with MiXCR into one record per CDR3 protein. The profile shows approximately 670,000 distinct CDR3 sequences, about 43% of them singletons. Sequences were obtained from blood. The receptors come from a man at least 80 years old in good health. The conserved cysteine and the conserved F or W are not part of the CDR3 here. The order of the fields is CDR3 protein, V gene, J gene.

cdr3_aa: ASSPPSTGRNEQY
v_call: TRBV5-5
j_call: TRBJ2-7

cdr3_aa: ASSYFSGGYEQY
v_call: TRBV6-2/TRBV6-3
j_call: -

cdr3_aa: ASSTHNEQF
v_call: TRBV7-2
j_call: TRBJ2-1

cdr3_aa: ASSTSGQGPQPQH
v_call: TRBV3-1
j_call: TRBJ1-5

cdr3_aa: ASRDTGTGVIMNTEAF
v_call: TRBV3-1
j_call: TRBJ1-1

cdr3_aa: ASSPIRGRDEQY
v_call: TRBV18
j_call: TRBJ2-7

cdr3_aa: ARSASGAKNIQY
v_call: TRBV30
j_call: TRBJ2-4

cdr3_aa: ASSFPGGVEETQY
v_call: TRBV5-1
j_call: -

cdr3_aa: ASSYRTSDGLAKNIQY
v_call: TRBV6-2/TRBV6-3
j_call: TRBJ2-4

cdr3_aa: ASSQGGGSRYEQY
v_call: TRBV4-2
j_call: TRBJ2-7

cdr3_aa: SARDRRGERDQPQH
v_call: TRBV20-1
j_call: TRBJ1-5

cdr3_aa: ASSLRAGTTDTQY
v_call: TRBV7-3
j_call: TRBJ2-3

cdr3_aa: ASSYPGTSGRETQF
v_call: TRBV6-2/TRBV6-3
j_call: TRBJ2-1

cdr3_aa: ANSLGTINQETQY
v_call: TRBV7-9
j_call: TRBJ2-5

cdr3_aa: ASSPTNQGYHGYT
v_call: TRBV9
j_call: TRBJ1-2

cdr3_aa: ASSLVRASGLGELF
v_call: TRBV7-2
j_call: TRBJ2-2

cdr3_aa: ATSTGGGSSYNEQF
v_call: TRBV15
j_call: TRBJ2-1

cdr3_aa: ASSYQGRFGEQF
v_call: TRBV6-2/TRBV6-3
j_call: TRBJ2-1

cdr3_aa: ASSYPIGQVYNEQY
v_call: TRBV6-2/TRBV6-3
j_call: TRBJ2-7

cdr3_aa: SALKRESSYNEQF
v_call: TRBV20-1
j_call: TRBJ2-1

cdr3_aa: ASSGRGGGEKLF
v_call: TRBV25-1
j_call: TRBJ1-4

cdr3_aa: SARAHGVGLYEQY
v_call: TRBV20-1
j_call: TRBJ2-7

cdr3_aa: ASSQDIHTETQY
v_call: TRBV4-3
j_call: TRBJ2-5

cdr3_aa: SAGRLAGGPGF
v_call: TRBV20-1
j_call: TRBJ2-1

cdr3_aa: VSTPDRGFGNEQF
v_call: TRBV27
j_call: TRBJ2-1

cdr3_aa: ASSSAGGGASVSGYT
v_call: TRBV27
j_call: TRBJ1-2

cdr3_aa: ASSFTWETQY
v_call: TRBV7-6
j_call: TRBJ2-5

cdr3_aa: ASKTGGTDTQY
v_call: TRBV6-2/TRBV6-3
j_call: TRBJ2-3